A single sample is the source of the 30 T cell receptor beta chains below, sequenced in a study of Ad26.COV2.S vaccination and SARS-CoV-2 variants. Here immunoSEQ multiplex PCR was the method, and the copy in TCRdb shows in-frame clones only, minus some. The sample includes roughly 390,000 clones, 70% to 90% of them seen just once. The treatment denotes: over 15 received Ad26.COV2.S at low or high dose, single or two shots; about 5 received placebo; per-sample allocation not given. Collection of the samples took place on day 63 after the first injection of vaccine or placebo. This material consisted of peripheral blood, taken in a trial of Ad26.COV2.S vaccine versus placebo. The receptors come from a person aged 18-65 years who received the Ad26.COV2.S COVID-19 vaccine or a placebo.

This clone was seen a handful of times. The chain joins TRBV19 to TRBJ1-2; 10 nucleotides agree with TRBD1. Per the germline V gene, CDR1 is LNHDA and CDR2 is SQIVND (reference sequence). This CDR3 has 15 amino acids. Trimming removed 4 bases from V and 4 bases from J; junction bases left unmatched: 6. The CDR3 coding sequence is TGTGCCAGTAGTACCCCCGGACAGGGGGGCTATGGCTACACCTTC. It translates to CASSTPGQGGYGYTF. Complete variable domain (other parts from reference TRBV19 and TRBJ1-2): DGGITQSPKYLFRKEGQNVTLSCEQNLNHDAMYWYRQDPGQGLRLIYYSQIVNDFQKGDIAEGYSVSREKKESFPLTVTSAQKNPTAFYLCASSTPGQGGYGYTFGSGTRLTVV.

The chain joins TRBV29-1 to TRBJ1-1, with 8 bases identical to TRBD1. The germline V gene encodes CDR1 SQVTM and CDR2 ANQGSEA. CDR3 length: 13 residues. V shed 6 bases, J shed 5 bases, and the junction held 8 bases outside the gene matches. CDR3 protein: CSVETGVWTEAFF. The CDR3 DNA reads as TGCAGCGTGGAGACAGGGGTGTGGACTGAAGCTTTCTTT.

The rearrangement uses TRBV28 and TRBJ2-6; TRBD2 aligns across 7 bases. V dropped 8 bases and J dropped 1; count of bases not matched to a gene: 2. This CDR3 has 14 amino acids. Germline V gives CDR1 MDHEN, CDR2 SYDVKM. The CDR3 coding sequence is TGTGCCAGCTCCGGGGGGTCTGGGGCCAACGTCCTGACTTTC. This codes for CASSGGSGANVLTF. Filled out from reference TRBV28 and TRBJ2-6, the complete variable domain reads DVKVTQSSRYLVKRTGEKVFLECVQDMDHENMFWYRQDPGLGLRLIYFSYDVKMKEKGDIPEGYSVSREKKERFSLILESASTNQTSMYLCASSGGSGANVLTFGAGSRLTVL.

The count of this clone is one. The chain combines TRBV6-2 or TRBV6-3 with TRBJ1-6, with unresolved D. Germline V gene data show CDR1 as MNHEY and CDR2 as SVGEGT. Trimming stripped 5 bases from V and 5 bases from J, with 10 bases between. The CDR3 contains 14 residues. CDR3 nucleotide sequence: TGTGCCAGCAGTCGGACGGATCATAATTCACCCCTCCACTTT. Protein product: CASSRTDHNSPLHF.

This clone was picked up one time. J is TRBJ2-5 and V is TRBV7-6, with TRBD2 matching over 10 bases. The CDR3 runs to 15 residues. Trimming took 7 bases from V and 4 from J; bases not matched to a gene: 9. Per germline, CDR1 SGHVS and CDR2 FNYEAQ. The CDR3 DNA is TGTGCCAGCATCCTAAATAGCGGGGGGCGAGAGACCCAGTACTTC. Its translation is CASILNSGGRETQYF.

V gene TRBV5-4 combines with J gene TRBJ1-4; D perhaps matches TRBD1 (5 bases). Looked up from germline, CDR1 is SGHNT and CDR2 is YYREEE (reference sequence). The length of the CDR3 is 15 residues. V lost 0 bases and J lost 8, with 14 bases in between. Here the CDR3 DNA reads TGTGCCAGCAGCTTGGCGGGGGGGAACCAGGAAAAACTGTTTTTT. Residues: CASSLAGGNQEKLFF.

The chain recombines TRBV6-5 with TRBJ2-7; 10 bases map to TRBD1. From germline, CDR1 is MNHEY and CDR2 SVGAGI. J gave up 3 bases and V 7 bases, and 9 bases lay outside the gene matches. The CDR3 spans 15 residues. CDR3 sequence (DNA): TGTGCCAGCAACCCGAGACAGGGGGCCAACTACGAGCAGTACTTC. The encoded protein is CASNPRQGANYEQYF.

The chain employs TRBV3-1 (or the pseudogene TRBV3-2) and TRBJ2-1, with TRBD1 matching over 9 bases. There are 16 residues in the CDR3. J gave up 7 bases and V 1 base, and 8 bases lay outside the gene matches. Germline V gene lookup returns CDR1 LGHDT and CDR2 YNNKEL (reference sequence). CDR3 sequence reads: CASSQGVTGGMNEQFF. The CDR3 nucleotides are TGTGCCAGCAGCCAAGGAGTAACAGGGGGCATGAATGAGCAGTTCTTC.

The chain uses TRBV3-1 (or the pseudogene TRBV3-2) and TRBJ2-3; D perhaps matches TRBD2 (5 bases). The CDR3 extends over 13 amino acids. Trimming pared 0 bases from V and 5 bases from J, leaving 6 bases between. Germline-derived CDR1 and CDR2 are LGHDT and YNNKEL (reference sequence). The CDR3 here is CASSQDRGDTQYF. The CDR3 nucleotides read TGTGCCAGCAGCCAAGATCGGGGAGATACGCAGTATTTT.

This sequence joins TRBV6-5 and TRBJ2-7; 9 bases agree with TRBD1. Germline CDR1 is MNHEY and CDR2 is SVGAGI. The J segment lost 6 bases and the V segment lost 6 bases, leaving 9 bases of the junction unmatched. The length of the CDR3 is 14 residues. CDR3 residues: CASSRQGVGGEQYF. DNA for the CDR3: TGTGCCAGCAGCCGACAGGGGGTGGGAGGCGAGCAGTACTTC.

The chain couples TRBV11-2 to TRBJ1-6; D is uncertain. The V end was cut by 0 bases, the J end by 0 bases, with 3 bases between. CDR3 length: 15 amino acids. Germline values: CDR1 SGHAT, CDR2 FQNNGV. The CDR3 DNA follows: TGTGCCAGCAGCTTAGAGGGCTCCTATAATTCACCCCTCCACTTT. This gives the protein CASSLEGSYNSPLHF. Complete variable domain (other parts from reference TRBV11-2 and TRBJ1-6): EAGVAQSPRYKIIEKRQSVAFWCNPISGHATLYWYQQILGQGPKLLIQFQNNGVVDDSQLPKDRFSAERLKGVDSTLKIQPAKLEDSAVYLCASSLEGSYNSPLHFGNGTRLTVT.

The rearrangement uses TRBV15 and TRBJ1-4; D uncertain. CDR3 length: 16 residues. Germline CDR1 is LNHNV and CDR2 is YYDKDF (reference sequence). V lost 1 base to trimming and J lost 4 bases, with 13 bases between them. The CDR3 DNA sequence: TGTGCCACCAGCAGAGGAACTTCGGGGTTTAATGAAAAACTGTTTTTT. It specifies CATSRGTSGFNEKLFF.

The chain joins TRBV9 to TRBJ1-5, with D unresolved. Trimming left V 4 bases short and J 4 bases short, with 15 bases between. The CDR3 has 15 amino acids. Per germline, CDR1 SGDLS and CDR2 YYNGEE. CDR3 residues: CASSPSVGINQPQHF. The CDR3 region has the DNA TGTGCCAGCAGCCCTTCGGTAGGGATAAATCAGCCCCAGCATTTT.

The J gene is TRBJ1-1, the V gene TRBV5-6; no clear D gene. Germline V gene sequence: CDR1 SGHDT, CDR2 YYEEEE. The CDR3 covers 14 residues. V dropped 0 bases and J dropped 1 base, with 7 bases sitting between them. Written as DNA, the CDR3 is TGTGCCAGCAGCTTGGGGGTTTCGAACACTGAAGCTTTCTTT. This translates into CASSLGVSNTEAFF. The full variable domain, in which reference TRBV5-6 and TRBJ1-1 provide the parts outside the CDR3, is DAGVTQSPTHLIKTRGQQVTLRCSPKSGHDTVSWYQQALGQGPQFIFQYYEEEERQRGNFPDRFSGHQFPNYSSELNVNALLLGDSALYLCASSLGVSNTEAFFGQGTRLTVV.

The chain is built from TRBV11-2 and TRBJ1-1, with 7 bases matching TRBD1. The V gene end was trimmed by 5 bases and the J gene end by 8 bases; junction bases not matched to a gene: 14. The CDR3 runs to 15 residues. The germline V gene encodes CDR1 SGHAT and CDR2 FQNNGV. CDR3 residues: CASSRGVQGRVEAFF. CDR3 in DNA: TGTGCCAGCAGCCGAGGAGTACAGGGGAGGGTAGAAGCTTTCTTT.

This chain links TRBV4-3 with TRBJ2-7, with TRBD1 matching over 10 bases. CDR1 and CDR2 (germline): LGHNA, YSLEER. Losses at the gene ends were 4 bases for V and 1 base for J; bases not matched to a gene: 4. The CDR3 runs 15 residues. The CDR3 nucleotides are TGCGCCAGCAGCCGCGGGACAGGGGTTTCCTACGAGCAGTACTTC. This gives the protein CASSRGTGVSYEQYF.

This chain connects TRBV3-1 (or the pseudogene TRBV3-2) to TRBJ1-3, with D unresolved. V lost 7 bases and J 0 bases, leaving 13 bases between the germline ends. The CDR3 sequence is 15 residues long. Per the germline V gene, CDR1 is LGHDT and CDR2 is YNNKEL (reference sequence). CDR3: CASTTRRSSGNTIYF. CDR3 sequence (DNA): TGTGCCAGCACAACCAGGCGGAGCTCTGGAAACACCATATATTTT.

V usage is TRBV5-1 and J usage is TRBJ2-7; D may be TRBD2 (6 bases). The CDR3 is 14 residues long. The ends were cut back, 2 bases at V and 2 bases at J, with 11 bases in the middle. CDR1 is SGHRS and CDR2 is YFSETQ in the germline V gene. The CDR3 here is CASSFGRETYEQYF. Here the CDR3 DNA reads TGCGCCAGCAGCTTTGGCCGGGAGACCTACGAGCAGTACTTC.

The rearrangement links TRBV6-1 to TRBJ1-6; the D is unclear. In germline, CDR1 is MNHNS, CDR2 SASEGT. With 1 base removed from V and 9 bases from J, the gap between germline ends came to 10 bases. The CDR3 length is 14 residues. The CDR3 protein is CASSEDRTFSPLHF. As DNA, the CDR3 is TGTGCCAGCAGTGAAGATCGGACGTTTTCACCCCTCCACTTT.

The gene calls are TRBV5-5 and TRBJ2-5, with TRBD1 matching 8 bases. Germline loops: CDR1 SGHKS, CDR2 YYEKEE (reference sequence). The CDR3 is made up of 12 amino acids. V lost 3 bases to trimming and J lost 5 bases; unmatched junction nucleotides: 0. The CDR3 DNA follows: TGTGCCAGCAGCTGGGACAGGGAGACCCAGTACTTC. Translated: CASSWDRETQYF.

The CDR3: CASSLGGGANAGYTQYF. The CDR3 DNA reads as TGCGCCAGCAGCTTGGGCGGGGGGGCCAATGCAGGTTATACGCAGTATTTT. The V and J genes are TRBV5-1 and TRBJ2-3; 9 bases are a match to TRBD2. CDR1 is SGHRS, CDR2 YFSETQ, per germline. The CDR3 runs 17 residues. V was clipped by 0 bases and J by 7 bases; unmatched bases: 12.

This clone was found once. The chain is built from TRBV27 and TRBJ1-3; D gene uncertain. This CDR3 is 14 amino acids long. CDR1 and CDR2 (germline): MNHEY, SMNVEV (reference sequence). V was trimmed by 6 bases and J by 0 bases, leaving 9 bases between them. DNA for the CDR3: TGTGCCAGCAGCTCTGCCCACTCTGGAAACACCATATATTTT. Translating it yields CASSSAHSGNTIYF.

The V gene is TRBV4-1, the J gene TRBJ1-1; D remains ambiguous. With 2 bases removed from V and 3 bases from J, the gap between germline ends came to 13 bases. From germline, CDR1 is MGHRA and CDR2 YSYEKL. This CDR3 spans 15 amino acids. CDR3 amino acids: CASSQPGRRDTEAFF. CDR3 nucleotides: TGCGCCAGCAGCCAACCCGGGAGGCGGGACACTGAAGCTTTCTTT.

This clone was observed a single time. The DNA for the CDR3 is TGTGCCAGCAGCGGGAACACTGAAGCTTTCTTT. This gives the protein CASSGNTEAFF. The V call is TRBV9, the J call TRBJ1-1; D remains ambiguous. CDR3 length equals 11 residues. The germline V gene has CDR1 SGDLS and CDR2 YYNGEE. V lost 3 bases, J lost 1 base, and 1 base lay in between. The full variable domain, with the rest looked up from reference TRBV9 and TRBJ1-1, is DSGVTQTPKHLITATGQRVTLRCSPRSGDLSVYWYQQSLDQGLQFLIQYYNGEERAKGNILERFSAQQFPDLHSELNLSSLELGDSALYFCASSGNTEAFFGQGTRLTVV.

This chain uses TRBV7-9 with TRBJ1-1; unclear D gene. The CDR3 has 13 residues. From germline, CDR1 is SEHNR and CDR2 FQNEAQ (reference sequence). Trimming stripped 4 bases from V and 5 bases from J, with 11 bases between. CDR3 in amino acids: CASSYEPRTEAFF. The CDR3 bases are TGTGCCAGCAGCTACGAACCACGAACTGAAGCTTTCTTT.

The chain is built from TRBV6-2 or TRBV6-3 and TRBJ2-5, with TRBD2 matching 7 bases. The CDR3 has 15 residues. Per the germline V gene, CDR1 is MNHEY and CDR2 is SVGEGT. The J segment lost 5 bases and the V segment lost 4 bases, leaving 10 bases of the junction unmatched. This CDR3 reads CASSSRDYQLETQYF. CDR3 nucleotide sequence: TGTGCCAGCAGTTCCCGGGACTACCAGTTGGAGACCCAGTACTTC.

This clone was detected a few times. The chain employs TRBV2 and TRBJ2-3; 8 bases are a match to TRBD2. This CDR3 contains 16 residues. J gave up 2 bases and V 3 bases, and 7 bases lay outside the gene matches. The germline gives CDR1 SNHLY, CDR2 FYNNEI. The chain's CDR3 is CASSDGPTSVTDTQYF. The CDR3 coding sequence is TGTGCCAGCAGTGATGGGCCGACTAGCGTCACAGATACGCAGTATTTT.

The CDR3 protein is CSVEDRVGTGELFF. CDR3 in DNA: TGCAGCGTTGAGGACAGGGTGGGCACCGGGGAGCTGTTTTTT. The chain couples TRBV29-1 to TRBJ2-2; 8 bases are a match to TRBD1. CDR3 length: 14 amino acids. CDR1 is SQVTM and CDR2 is ANQGSEA in the germline V gene. Losses at the gene ends were 3 bases for V and 4 bases for J; bases not matched to a gene: 4.

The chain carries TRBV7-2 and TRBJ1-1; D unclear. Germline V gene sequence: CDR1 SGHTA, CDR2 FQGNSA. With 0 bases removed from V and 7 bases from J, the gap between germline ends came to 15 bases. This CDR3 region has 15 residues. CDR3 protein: CASSLALMSFGEAFF. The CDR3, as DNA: TGTGCCAGCAGCTTAGCGTTAATGAGTTTCGGTGAAGCTTTCTTT.

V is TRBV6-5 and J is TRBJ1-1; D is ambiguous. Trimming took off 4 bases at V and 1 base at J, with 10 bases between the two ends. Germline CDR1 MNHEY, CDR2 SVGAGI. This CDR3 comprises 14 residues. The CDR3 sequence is CASSSPRSNTEAFF. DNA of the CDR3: TGTGCCAGCAGTTCCCCGAGGTCGAACACTGAAGCTTTCTTT.